The rows below give T cell receptor beta chains drawn from one sample of a study of neurological immune-mediated disorders. TCRdb re-called the 5' RACE reads with MiXCR, one entry per CDR3 protein. The sample has tens of thousands of distinct CDR3 sequences; roughly an eighth are singletons. Sequenced input: PBMCs. The receptors come from a woman aged 45-59 years with HTLV-1-associated myelopathy (HAM/TSP). CDR3s include the opening cysteine and the closing phenylalanine or tryptophan. The D gene is left open where the match is weak. The size of a clone is reported for some rows only, either as once, few or many, or as a class for expanded clones.

j_call	clone_size	d_call	v_call	cdr3_aa	cdr3_nt
TRBJ1-2	many	TRBD1	TRBV29-1	CSVGRDRNYGYTF	TGCAGCGTTGGAAGGGACAGAAACTATGGCTACACCTTC
TRBJ2-3	many	-	TRBV6-5	CASSQPNTDTQYF	TGTGCCAGCAGTCAACCGAACACAGATACGCAGTATTTT
TRBJ2-5	-	TRBD2	TRBV18	CASSFSLAEETQYF	TGTGCCAGCTCATTTTCACTAGCGGAAGAGACCCAGTACTTC
TRBJ1-4	few	-	TRBV20-1	CSATDRSTNEKLFF	TGCAGTGCAACGGACAGATCAACTAATGAAAAACTGTTTTTT
TRBJ2-2	many	TRBD2	TRBV5-1	CASNSHGLAGTGELFF	TGCGCCAGCAATTCTCATGGACTAGCGGGCACCGGGGAGCTGTTTTTT
TRBJ2-6	-	-	TRBV5-1	CASSFYICSARAPGANVLTF	-
TRBJ1-1	many	TRBD1	TRBV20-1	CSASQGGAEAFF	TGCAGTGCTAGTCAGGGGGGAGCTGAAGCTTTCTTT
TRBJ2-1	many	TRBD1	TRBV5-1	CASSLEGSGGLDEQFF	TGCGCCAGCAGCTTGGAGGGGTCAGGGGGCTTGGATGAGCAGTTCTTC
TRBJ1-1	many	TRBD1	TRBV5-1	CASSVDRVDTEAFF	TGCGCCAGCAGCGTGGACAGGGTCGACACTGAAGCTTTCTTT
TRBJ2-7	few	-	TRBV7-9	CASSFRGKGEQYF	TGTGCCAGCAGCTTCCGGGGTAAGGGCGAGCAGTACTTC
TRBJ2-1	many	-	TRBV12-3/TRBV12-4	CASSYRAVEQFF	TGTGCCAGCAGCTACAGGGCCGTTGAGCAGTTCTTC
TRBJ1-2	many	-	TRBV5-1	CASSLMGSGYTF	TGCGCCAGCAGCTTGATGGGGAGTGGCTACACCTTC
TRBJ2-1	many	-	TRBV6-5	CASSLEPYNEQFF	TGTGCCAGCAGTCTGGAACCGTACAATGAGCAGTTCTTC
TRBJ2-6	-	TRBD1	TRBV5-1	CASSLYLRTGVTGANVLTF	TGCGCCAGCAGCCTGTACCTAAGGACAGGGGTCACCGGGGCCAACGTCCTGACTTTC
TRBJ1-2	many	TRBD1	TRBV28	CASSLSTGGCTF	TGTGCCAGCAGTTTATCCACAGGGGGCTGCACCTTC
TRBJ1-1	many	-	TRBV28	CASSLRTGTEAFF	TGTGCCAGCAGTCTCCGAACAGGGACTGAAGCTTTCTTT
TRBJ2-5	many	-	TRBV6-6	CASSSKGNRVSGETQYF	TGTGCCAGCAGTTCCAAGGGAAATCGGGTTTCTGGAGAGACCCAGTACTTC
TRBJ1-5	many	-	TRBV7-2	CASSLGGSPGRQPQHF	TGTGCCAGCAGCTTAGGGGGTTCTCCGGGGCGTCAGCCCCAGCATTTT
TRBJ2-3	-	TRBD2	TRBV7-2	CASSLGLAGGLADTQYF	TGTGCCAGCAGCTTAGGGCTAGCGGGGGGATTAGCAGATACGCAGTATTTT
TRBJ2-1	many	-	TRBV7-9	CASSLAHNEQFF	TGTGCCAGCAGCTTAGCCCACAATGAGCAGTTCTTC
TRBJ1-1	many	TRBD1	TRBV12-3/TRBV12-4	CASSPQGQSTEAFF	TGTGCCAGCAGTCCACAGGGGCAATCCACTGAAGCTTTCTTT
TRBJ1-3	many	TRBD1	TRBV5-1	CASSLAGTVGGNTIYF	TGCGCCAGCAGCTTGGCGGGGACAGTAGGAGGAAACACCATATATTTT
TRBJ1-1	-	-	TRBV9	CASSVAPGSTEAFF	TGTGCCAGCAGCGTAGCTCCAGGGAGCACTGAAGCTTTCTTT
TRBJ2-2	-	-	TRBV5-1	CASSSRGPGELFF	TGCGCCAGCAGCTCGAGGGGCCCCGGGGAGCTGTTTTTT
TRBJ1-5	many	-	TRBV10-3	CATSGPENQPQHF	TGTGCCACCTCAGGACCGGAAAATCAGCCCCAGCATTTT
TRBJ1-2	many	-	TRBV27	CASSSGISGTRGGYTF	TGTGCCAGCAGTTCGGGCATCTCGGGTACGAGAGGCGGCTACACCTTC
TRBJ1-5	many	-	TRBV2	CASSEEWAGTRQPQHF	TGTGCCAGCAGTGAAGAGTGGGCAGGGACGCGGCAGCCCCAGCATTTT
TRBJ2-3	many	TRBD2	TRBV24-1	CATRDHRGGATDTQYF	TGTGCCACCAGAGACCATCGCGGGGGGGCCACAGATACGCAGTATTTT
TRBJ1-1	many	-	TRBV7-2	CASSLPGRPTEAFF	TGTGCCAGCAGCTTACCAGGACGGCCCACTGAAGCTTTCTTT
TRBJ2-1	many	-	TRBV5-1	CASSSDGDNEQFF	TGCGCCAGCAGCTCGGACGGGGACAATGAGCAGTTCTTC
TRBJ2-3	many	-	TRBV6-1	CASMRQGADTQYF	TGTGCCAGCATGCGGCAGGGAGCAGATACGCAGTATTTT
TRBJ2-2	many	-	TRBV20-1	CSAQDGTGELFF	TGCAGTGCCCAGGACGGGACCGGGGAGCTGTTTTTT
TRBJ1-4	many	-	TRBV20-1	CSARDRRGWSEKLFF	TGCAGTGCTAGAGATCGAAGGGGTTGGAGTGAAAAACTGTTTTTT
TRBJ1-5	many	-	TRBV12-3/TRBV12-4	CASSPLGQGDQPQHF	TGTGCCAGCAGTCCCTTGGGCCAGGGCGATCAGCCCCAGCATTTT
TRBJ2-1	many	-	TRBV3-1	CASSQDNRGNEQFF	TGTGCCAGCAGCCAAGATAATAGGGGGAATGAGCAGTTCTTC
TRBJ2-5	many	-	TRBV12-3/TRBV12-4	CASSLWGLETQYF	TGTGCCAGCAGTTTGTGGGGGCTAGAGACCCAGTACTTC
TRBJ2-3	many	TRBD2	TRBV9	CASSVEAGGPSADTQYF	TGTGCCAGCAGCGTAGAAGCGGGGGGGCCGTCGGCCGATACGCAGTATTTT
TRBJ1-5	many	-	TRBV3-1	CASSRDPRNQPQHF	TGTGCCAGCAGCCGAGACCCTAGAAATCAGCCCCAGCATTTT
TRBJ2-5	many	-	TRBV9	CASSVGASDETQYF	TGTGCCAGCAGCGTAGGAGCTAGCGACGAGACCCAGTACTTC
TRBJ1-3	many	-	TRBV2	CASKGLPGNTIYF	TGTGCCAGCAAGGGCTTACCTGGAAACACCATATATTTT